This entry lists 27 T cell receptor beta chains sequenced from one sample in a study of T and B cells in COVID-19 patients. Each TRB amplification used roughly 250-550 ng of genomic DNA from blood. BIOMED2 TRB-A/B primer pools were used in multiplex TRB PCR. TCRdb reprocessed the multiplex PCR reads via MiXCR and lists one record per CDR3 protein. The sample includes about 4,100 distinct CDR3 sequences, about 27% of them seen just once. Sequencing was carried out using blood. Receptors originate from a human donor with active COVID-19. The donor label of this sample is uncertain.

This clonotype was seen only a few times. The gene calls are TRBV12-3 or TRBV12-4 and TRBJ1-5, with a weak D call TRBD1 (6 bases). Trimming stripped 6 bases from V and 10 bases from J, with 16 bases between. This CDR3 has 13 residues. The CDR3 protein is CASSVQGLKPQHF. CDR3 in DNA: TGTGCCAGCAGCGTACAGGGTCTGAAACCCCAGCATTTT.

This chain connects TRBV18 to TRBJ2-3, with 9 bases aligning to TRBD1. Trimming cost V 6 bases and J 2 bases; bases outside gene matches: 15. Germline V lookup: CDR1 KGHSH, CDR2 LQKENI. The CDR3 covers 18 residues. CDR3 DNA: TGTGCCAGCTCCGAGCGGCCGGGACAGGGTTTCTCCACAGATACGCAGTATTTT. Amino acids: CASSERPGQGFSTDTQYF.

Remarks on this clonotype: This may arise from a read error, as a much more abundant clone is one base away. The chain carries TRBV19 and TRBJ1-5, with a weak D call TRBD1 (6 bases). The CDR3 spans 16 residues. V gave up 5 bases and J gave up 5 bases, with 19 bases separating them. Germline values: CDR1 LNHDA, CDR2 SQIVND (reference sequence). CDR3 sequence (DNA): TGTGCCAGTAGTGGTCATAGGGGGGCAGGGGATCAGCCCCAGCATTTT. Protein: CASSGHRGAGDQPQHF.

The rearrangement uses TRBV5-1 and TRBJ2-7, with D possibly matching TRBD1 (7 bases). The CDR3 has 14 residues. CDR1 is SGHRS and CDR2 is YFSETQ in the germline V gene. Trimming removed 0 bases at V and 5 bases at J, with 12 bases between. DNA for the CDR3: TGCGCCAGCAGCTTGGTCCAGGGGGGTCACGAGCAGTACTTC. Translation gives CASSLVQGGHEQYF.

The chain recombines TRBV6-1 with TRBJ1-1; TRBD1 aligns across 7 bases. V was clipped by 6 bases and J by 1 base; unmatched bases: 11. Germline CDR1 reads MNHNS; CDR2 reads SASEGT. CDR3 size: 16 residues. CDR3 in DNA: TGTGCCAGCAGCGAGGAGGGGGCACCTCAGAACACTGAAGCTTTCTTT. This sequence encodes CASSEEGAPQNTEAFF.

The rearrangement joins TRBV7-6 to TRBJ1-1; TRBD1 aligns across 7 bases. There are 13 residues in the CDR3. J was trimmed by 3 bases and V by 3 bases; bases with no gene match: 1. The germline CDR1 and CDR2 sequences are SGHVS and FNYEAQ. The CDR3 sequence is CASSFGTDTEAFF. The DNA of the CDR3 is TGTGCCAGCAGCTTCGGGACAGACACTGAAGCTTTCTTT.

V is TRBV20-1 and J is TRBJ2-1; possible D gene TRBD1, 6 bases. Germline assignment: CDR1 DFQATT and CDR2 SNEGSKA (reference sequence). This CDR3 has 13 residues. Here the CDR3 reads CSTTGNADNEQFF. The CDR3 DNA is TGCAGCACTACAGGGAACGCGGACAATGAGCAGTTCTTC.

This clonotype was seen more than once but under ten times. A read error may be the cause here, since a much bigger clone is one base away. The chain has TRBV19 and TRBJ2-4; D may be TRBD2 (6 bases). Trimming pared 3 bases from V and 2 bases from J, leaving 17 bases between. Germline CDR1 LNHDA, CDR2 SQIVND (reference sequence). This CDR3 is built from 17 residues. The CDR3 nucleotides read TGTGCCAGTAGTATCGGCCAGGGCCGCGGGACCAAAAACATTCAGTACTTC. Translation gives CASSIGQGRGTKNIQYF.

The rearrangement links TRBV11-2 to TRBJ2-3; 15 bases line up with TRBD2. This CDR3 is 20 amino acids long. The V segment lost 4 bases and the J segment 5 bases; nucleotides outside the gene matches: 16. Germline assignment: CDR1 SGHAT and CDR2 FQNNGV. The DNA for the CDR3 is TGTGCCAGCAGCTCCGCGGGACTAGCGGGGGGCCCCCTCGGCGGAGATACGCAGTATTTT. It codes for CASSSAGLAGGPLGGDTQYF.

The CDR3 DNA reads as TGCGCCAGCAGCTACTGGGACCTGGAACAGCAGTACTTC. Translation gives CASSYWDLEQQYF. This chain joins TRBV5-1 and TRBJ2-7, with D tentatively TRBD1 or TRBD2 (5 bases each). Between the trimmed V and J ends, which lost 3 bases and 8 bases, there was a span of 15 bases. The CDR3 is made up of 13 amino acids. Germline CDR1 reads SGHRS; CDR2 reads YFSETQ.

This clonotype was recorded at least ten times. The chain recombines TRBV6-2 or TRBV6-3 with TRBJ2-1; 7 positions match TRBD2. The CDR3 contains 15 residues. In germline, CDR1 is MNHEY, CDR2 SVGEGT. Trimming at V came to 4 bases and at J to 0 bases, leaving 3 bases not matched to a gene. CDR3 in amino acids: CASSSGGGSYNEQFF. The CDR3 region has the DNA TGTGCCAGCAGTTCGGGCGGGGGCTCCTACAATGAGCAGTTCTTC.

By share, this clonotype counts as medium-sized. The chain combines TRBV19 with TRBJ1-5; no definite D call. Trimming removed 4 bases from V and 3 bases from J, with 16 bases in between. Germline V lookup: CDR1 LNHDA, CDR2 SQIVND (reference sequence). This CDR3 has 16 residues. CDR3 residues: CASSTDPRDNNQPQHF. The DNA of the CDR3 is TGTGCCAGTAGTACAGACCCTCGAGACAACAATCAGCCCCAGCATTTT.

This clonotype is medium-sized in the sample. This sequence joins TRBV29-1 and TRBJ1-1, with D possibly being TRBD1 (5 bases). The CDR3 length is 12 residues. V lost 1 base, J lost 8 bases, and 11 bases lay in between. Germline assignment: CDR1 SQVTM and CDR2 ANQGSEA. CDR3 sequence (DNA): TGCAGCGTTGAAGGGTACAGGTTCGAAGCTTTCTTT. It encodes CSVEGYRFEAFF.

For this clonotype: A much larger clone is a single base away; this may be a read error. The CDR3 loop is CASSPLGGYEQYF. CDR3 bases: TGTGCCAGCTCACCACTGGGGGGCTACGAGCAGTACTTC. This chain links TRBV18 with TRBJ2-7; D is perhaps TRBD2 (6 bases). Germline-derived CDR1 and CDR2 are KGHSH and LQKENI. The CDR3 is 13 amino acids. Trimming stripped 1 base from V and 3 bases from J, with 7 bases between.

This clonotype occurred a few times. This chain uses TRBV7-6 with TRBJ2-7; D is unresolved. Deletions cut 4 bases from V and 6 bases from J, with 13 bases between. Germline values: CDR1 SGHVS, CDR2 FNYEAQ. This CDR3 has 13 amino acids. The DNA for the CDR3 is TGTGCCAGCAGCTCCACACGCGCTGGCGAGCAGTACTTC. This encodes CASSSTRAGEQYF.

Sample share makes this clonotype medium-sized. The gene calls are TRBV27 and TRBJ2-7; the D is unclear. Germline CDR1 reads MNHEY; CDR2 reads SMNVEV (reference sequence). Trimming pared 6 bases from V and 0 bases from J, leaving 18 bases between. The CDR3 sequence is 16 residues long. The CDR3 sequence is CASRFITPDSSYEQYF. As DNA, the CDR3 is TGTGCCAGCAGATTTATAACACCCGATAGCTCCTACGAGCAGTACTTC.

This clonotype has just a few counts. This sequence joins TRBV19 and TRBJ2-7; 9 bases are shared with TRBD1. Germline CDR1 and CDR2: LNHDA and SQIVND (reference sequence). The CDR3 runs to 11 residues. CDR3 sequence reads: CDAGQGYEQYF. The CDR3 nucleotides are TGTGATGCGGGACAGGGCTACGAGCAGTACTTC.

The chain employs TRBV20-1 and TRBJ1-2; D is perhaps TRBD1 (6 bases). The CDR3 contains 14 residues. Germline-derived CDR1 and CDR2 are DFQATT and SNEGSKA (reference sequence). The V gene lost 3 bases and the J gene lost 1 base, with 12 bases spanning the gap. CDR3 in DNA: TGCAGTGCTAGCGGGAGGGGGGGTAACTATGGCTACACCTTC. It encodes CSASGRGGNYGYTF.

This clonotype counts as medium-sized (0.01 to 0.1%). V and J are TRBV27 and TRBJ1-2, with 8 bases matching TRBD1. The CDR3 is 17 residues long. The germline V gene has CDR1 MNHEY and CDR2 SMNVEV (reference sequence). V lost 2 bases, J lost 6 bases, and 14 bases stayed unmatched. CDR3: CASSLGAFDRGSDGYTF. The CDR3 region has the DNA TGTGCCAGCAGTTTAGGCGCATTCGACAGGGGCTCCGATGGCTACACCTTC.

Comment on this clonotype: With a much larger clone just one base away, this may be a read error. This chain joins TRBV6-5 and TRBJ2-1; no clear D gene. Germline V gives CDR1 MNHEY, CDR2 SVGAGI. CDR3 length: 13 residues. V was cut by 5 bases and J by 6 bases, with 11 bases left in between. CDR3 in amino acids: CASSNASLNEQFF. The CDR3, as DNA: TGTGCCAGCAGTAACGCTAGTCTCAATGAGCAGTTCTTC.

To note about this clonotype: A read error is possible here, since a much larger clone lies one base away. The chain employs TRBV6-5 and TRBJ2-1; 10 bases are shared with TRBD2. J gave up 4 bases and V 8 bases, and 8 bases lay outside the gene matches. CDR1 MNHEY and CDR2 SVGAGI come from the germline V gene. This CDR3 has 15 residues. The CDR3 region is CASGRLAGGYNEQFF. CDR3 DNA sequence: TGTGCCAGCGGCCGACTAGCGGGCGGATACAATGAGCAGTTCTTC.

This clonotype is categorized as medium-sized (0.01 to 0.1%). V gene TRBV29-1 combines with J gene TRBJ1-1; D not resolved. Germline assignment: CDR1 SQVTM and CDR2 ANQGSEA. The germline V and J ends were trimmed by 7 bases and 5 bases, with 14 bases remaining between them. This CDR3 contains 12 residues. The CDR3 region is CSDWRRGTEAFF. In nucleotides, the CDR3 is TGCAGCGATTGGAGGCGGGGAACTGAAGCTTTCTTT.

J is TRBJ1-1 and V is TRBV20-1; 7 bases are shared with TRBD1. J lost 2 bases, V lost 4 bases, and 7 bases had no gene match. From germline, CDR1 is DFQATT and CDR2 SNEGSKA (reference sequence). The CDR3 is 14 amino acids. CDR3 protein: CSATRDSTNTEAFF. CDR3 in DNA: TGCAGTGCTACCCGGGACAGCACTAACACTGAAGCTTTCTTT.

This clonotype is medium-sized by share. This chain connects TRBV18 to TRBJ1-6; D is uncertain. V shed 4 bases and J shed 7 bases, with 5 bases lying between them. Germline-derived CDR1 and CDR2 are KGHSH and LQKENI. The length of the CDR3 is 12 residues. The CDR3 is CASSQRNSPLHF. CDR3 sequence (DNA): TGTGCCAGCTCACAGAGAAATTCACCCCTCCACTTT. Drawing the rest from reference TRBV18 and TRBJ1-6, the complete variable domain is NAGVMQNPRHLVRRRGQEARLRCSPMKGHSHVYWYRQLPEEGLKFMVYLQKENIIDESGMPKERFSAEFPKEGPSILRIQQVVRGDSAAYFCASSQRNSPLHFGNGTRLTVT.

This chain uses TRBV7-9 with TRBJ2-7; weak D call: TRBD1 (6 bases). Germline CDR1 is SEHNR and CDR2 is FQNEAQ (reference sequence). The CDR3 loop spans 13 amino acids. V dropped 7 bases and J dropped 1 base, with 11 bases sitting between them. As DNA, the CDR3 is TGTGCCAGCAACCTGGACAGTTCCTACGAGCAGTACTTC. Protein: CASNLDSSYEQYF.

Sample share makes this clonotype medium-sized. The chain links TRBV27 to TRBJ2-5; 10 bases line up with TRBD2. Germline trimming cut 9 bases from V and 4 bases from J; bases unmatched to any gene: 11. Germline values: CDR1 MNHEY, CDR2 SMNVEV (reference sequence). CDR3 size: 15 residues. CDR3 residues: CASKVFGTSAETQYF. Written as DNA, the CDR3 is TGTGCCAGTAAAGTATTCGGGACTAGCGCAGAGACCCAGTACTTC.

This clonotype was observed a handful of times. The genes are TRBV12-3 or TRBV12-4 and TRBJ2-1; TRBD2 matches at 8 bases. V was clipped by 7 bases and J by 1 base; unmatched bases: 9. There are 16 residues in the CDR3. The CDR3 loop reads CASTLTSGPSYNEQFF. The CDR3 nucleotides read TGTGCCAGCACCCTAACTAGCGGCCCATCCTACAATGAGCAGTTCTTC.